The 28 T cell receptor beta chains below were found in one sample sequenced in a study of blood T cell repertoires in COVID-19. TCRdb's table, derived via immunoSEQ multiplex PCR, lists solely in-frame clones and lacks some. The sample yields over 450,000 clones, about 89% seen once. Sequencing was done on a sample of peripheral blood. The receptors shown here come from a woman aged 45-65 years with COVID-19, enrolled during active disease.

The V call is TRBV3-1 (or the pseudogene TRBV3-2), the J call TRBJ2-5, with 7 bases fitting TRBD2. The CDR3 totals 16 residues. CDR1 is LGHDT, CDR2 YNNKEL, per germline (reference sequence). V lost 2 bases and J lost 9; bases outside the gene matches: 15. The CDR3 sequence is CASSQSGGSAYDPQYF. The CDR3 DNA follows: TGTGCCAGCAGCCAATCGGGGGGTAGCGCCTACGACCCCCAGTACTTC.

This rearrangement joins TRBV19 to TRBJ2-3; no reliable D call. V shed 4 bases and J shed 4 bases, with 15 bases lying between them. The CDR3 is made up of 15 amino acids. In germline, CDR1 is LNHDA, CDR2 SQIVND (reference sequence). Here the CDR3 DNA reads TGTGCCAGTAGTAGCCAGCGTGGTCTTCCAGATACGCAGTATTTT. Encoded protein: CASSSQRGLPDTQYF.

J is TRBJ2-5 and V is TRBV5-6; 10 bases are shared with TRBD2. Germline V gives CDR1 SGHDT, CDR2 YYEEEE. The CDR3 covers 15 residues. The junction had 8 bases not matched to a gene; V was cut back by 4 bases and J by 5 bases. The CDR3 DNA follows: TGTGCCAGCAGCCGCTTAGCGGGGGGTGGGGAGACCCAGTACTTC. Amino acids: CASSRLAGGGETQYF.

This CDR3 is CAWRRFDRGLDGYTF. The CDR3 DNA reads as TGTGCCTGGAGACGATTCGACAGGGGACTTGATGGCTACACCTTC. This chain joins TRBV30 and TRBJ1-2, with 8 positions matching TRBD1. CDR1 and CDR2 (germline): GTSNPN, SVGIG (reference sequence). Losses at the gene ends were 3 bases for V and 6 bases for J; bases not matched to a gene: 12. This CDR3 contains 15 residues.

The chain carries TRBV7-9 and TRBJ1-2; no clear D gene. The length of the CDR3 is 13 residues. Germline loops: CDR1 SEHNR, CDR2 FQNEAQ (reference sequence). The CDR3 coding sequence is TGTGCTGGGCAGCGGACCGTTGCGGATGGCTACACCTTC. This translates into CAGQRTVADGYTF.

The chain employs TRBV9 and TRBJ1-2, with D unresolved. CDR1 is SGDLS and CDR2 is YYNGEE in the germline V gene. Trimming cost V 0 bases and J 5 bases, with 5 bases left between them. The CDR3 runs 12 residues. The CDR3 DNA reads TGTGCCAGCAGCGTAGGGCAATATGGCTACACCTTC. Protein product: CASSVGQYGYTF.

This chain connects TRBV5-1 to TRBJ1-4, with 7 positions matching TRBD1. V trimming: 3 bases; J trimming: 7 bases; junction bases outside the gene matches: 12. CDR3 length equals 16 residues. Germline lookup yields CDR1 SGHRS and CDR2 YFSETQ. The CDR3 coding sequence is TGCGCCAGCAGCTCCTTCAGAGGACAGGCCGCTGAAAAACTGTTTTTT. It yields the protein CASSSFRGQAAEKLFF.

The V call is TRBV12-3 or TRBV12-4, the J call TRBJ1-1; D uncertain. The CDR3 covers 13 residues. Trimming shortened V by 3 bases and J by 7 bases, and 12 bases separated the two germline ends. CDR3: CASSLGSYLEAFF. DNA for the CDR3: TGTGCCAGCAGTTTGGGCAGTTACCTTGAAGCTTTCTTT.

This sequence joins TRBV27 and TRBJ1-1; 9 bases are a match to TRBD1. Germline V gene sequence: CDR1 MNHEY, CDR2 SMNVEV (reference sequence). The CDR3 extends over 15 amino acids. The V and J ends lost 5 bases and 11 bases, in that order; junction bases with no gene match: 15. The CDR3 here is CASSEPGQGLLEAFF. The CDR3 nucleotides are TGTGCCAGCAGTGAGCCGGGACAGGGTCTTCTAGAGGCTTTCTTT.

This clone was counted between two and nine times. J is TRBJ1-1 and V is TRBV18; D may be TRBD1 (5 bases). Germline lookup yields CDR1 KGHSH and CDR2 LQKENI. CDR3 length: 17 amino acids. Trimming removed 1 base from V and 4 bases from J, with 19 bases in between. CDR3 nucleotides: TGTGCCAGCTCACCACTTCCGGGGGGGAGGTCAGGCACTGAAGCTTTCTTT. This encodes CASSPLPGGRSGTEAFF.

J is TRBJ2-4 and V is TRBV5-1; possibly TRBD1 for D (5 bases). The ends were cut back, 1 base at V and 8 bases at J, with 19 bases in the middle. The CDR3 covers 16 residues. Germline CDR1 is SGHRS and CDR2 is YFSETQ. The CDR3 DNA reads TGCGCCAGCAGCTTGTCTATGCAGCTTCAAGGGGACATTCAGTACTTC. Translation gives CASSLSMQLQGDIQYF.

About this clone: This specimen includes other DNA sequences encoding the same CDR3. V is TRBV5-1 and J is TRBJ1-2, with a possible D match to TRBD1 (5 bases). Germline V gives CDR1 SGHRS, CDR2 YFSETQ. V lost 0 bases and J lost 6, with 12 bases in between. This CDR3 has 14 residues. CDR3 residues: CASSLVGREDGYTF. The CDR3 nucleotides read TGCGCCAGCAGCTTGGTCGGCAGGGAGGATGGCTACACCTTC.

The chain joins TRBV11-3 to TRBJ2-1; D is undetermined. V dropped 0 bases and J dropped 4 bases, with 13 bases sitting between them. The germline V gene has CDR1 SGHNT and CDR2 YENEEA. This CDR3 is 16 amino acids long. CDR3 nucleotides: TGTGCCAGCAGCTTAGATTTAGAGACGGAGTACAATGAGCAGTTCTTC. It yields the protein CASSLDLETEYNEQFF.

In its sample, this clone was seen once. The genes are TRBV10-1 and TRBJ1-1, with D tentatively TRBD1 (5 bases). The CDR3 sequence is 16 residues long. Germline V gives CDR1 WNHNN, CDR2 SYGVQD (reference sequence). The V and J ends lost 0 bases and 0 bases respectively, with 11 bases between them. DNA for the CDR3: TGCGCCAGCAGTGAGTCCGAATGGGGGGTGAACACTGAAGCTTTCTTT. Encoded protein: CASSESEWGVNTEAFF.

V and J are TRBV5-4 and TRBJ1-1; D gene ambiguous. V shed 0 bases and J shed 0 bases, with 9 bases lying between them. This CDR3 has 15 residues. Germline CDR1 and CDR2: SGHNT and YYREEE (reference sequence). DNA of the CDR3: TGTGCCAGCAGCTTGGTCACAGAACTGAACACTGAAGCTTTCTTT. It is translated as CASSLVTELNTEAFF.

The chain is built from TRBV2 and TRBJ2-1, with a possible D match to TRBD1 (7 bases). Trimming cost V 7 bases and J 7 bases, with 17 bases left between them. This CDR3 region has 14 residues. Germline CDR1 and CDR2: SNHLY and FYNNEI. The CDR3, as DNA: TGTGCCAGCACTACGGGGGCAGGGGGGAATGAGCAGTTCTTC. Translation: CASTTGAGGNEQFF.

This rearrangement joins TRBV7-9 to TRBJ1-2; 10 bases line up with TRBD1. The V gene end was trimmed by 5 bases and the J gene end by 4 bases; junction bases not matched to a gene: 4. This CDR3 contains 14 residues. Germline CDR1 SEHNR, CDR2 FQNEAQ (reference sequence). The CDR3 loop is CASSGDRGFYGYTF. CDR3 DNA: TGTGCCAGCAGCGGGGACAGGGGATTCTATGGCTACACCTTC.

The chain links TRBV19 to TRBJ2-5; D not resolved. Trimming pared 6 bases from V and 1 base from J, leaving 9 bases between. This CDR3 has 13 residues. Germline-derived CDR1 and CDR2 are LNHDA and SQIVND (reference sequence). The CDR3: CASSLVVQETQYF. For the CDR3, the DNA is TGTGCCAGTAGCCTCGTAGTCCAAGAGACCCAGTACTTC.

CDR3 in DNA: TGTGCCACCAGTGATACCCGGGAGGGGGCCGGGACTGAAGCTTTCTTT. Protein: CATSDTREGAGTEAFF. This chain joins TRBV24-1 and TRBJ1-1, with 7 positions matching TRBD1. The ends lost 3 bases at V and 5 bases at J; junction bases unmatched: 11. Germline CDR1 and CDR2: KGHDR and SFDVKD. The length of the CDR3 is 16 residues.

This clone was recorded a few times. The genes are TRBV30 and TRBJ1-6, with 7 nucleotides matching TRBD1. This CDR3 has 14 residues. The germline V gene has CDR1 GTSNPN and CDR2 SVGIG (reference sequence). With 3 bases clipped from V and 11 bases from J, the junction kept 10 bases outside the gene matches. CDR3 coding DNA: TGTGCCTGGAGCCGAGGACAGGTATCGACACCCCTCCACTTT. Encoded protein: CAWSRGQVSTPLHF.

The V gene is TRBV6-1, the J gene TRBJ2-7, with TRBD2 identical over 7 bases. Trimming at V came to 1 base and at J to 7 bases, leaving 10 bases not matched to a gene. The CDR3 has 15 amino acids. Germline values: CDR1 MNHNS, CDR2 SASEGT. Written as DNA, the CDR3 is TGTGCCAGCAGTGAAGATGGGGGGGGAGGATTAGAGCAGTACTTC. This sequence encodes CASSEDGGGGLEQYF.

J is TRBJ2-2 and V is TRBV18; D is unresolved. CDR1 is KGHSH, CDR2 LQKENI, per germline. This CDR3 is 16 amino acids long. V lost 2 bases and J 3 bases, leaving 13 bases between the germline ends. This CDR3 is CASSPSSRRDTGELFF. CDR3 nucleotides: TGTGCCAGCTCACCATCGTCCAGGCGAGACACCGGGGAGCTGTTTTTT.

CDR3 in amino acids: CASSLPGTGPNIQYF. CDR3 coding DNA: TGTGCCAGCAGTTTACCCGGGACAGGGCCAAACATTCAGTACTTC. The V gene is TRBV28, the J gene TRBJ2-4, with 9 bases that match TRBD1. Germline loops: CDR1 MDHEN, CDR2 SYDVKM. Trimming removed 2 bases from V and 6 bases from J; junction bases left unmatched: 5. The CDR3 extends over 15 amino acids.

The chain recombines TRBV20-1 with TRBJ2-3; maybe TRBD2 (7 bases). CDR1 is DFQATT, CDR2 SNEGSKA, per germline (reference sequence). V was pared by 3 bases and J by 4 bases, with 17 bases between. This CDR3 has 15 amino acids. The CDR3 DNA is TGCAGTGCTAGTGTCCGGGGGGCCGTACCAGATACGCAGTATTTT. It encodes CSASVRGAVPDTQYF.

As to this clone: The junction does not match germline at one end; this may be a read error. The chain combines TRBV18 with TRBJ2-1; weak D call: TRBD2 (5 bases). CDR1 and CDR2 from the germline V gene are KGHSH and LQKENI. The CDR3 has 17 amino acids. Here the CDR3 DNA reads TGTGCCAGCTCCCCACCCGACTACTCCCTGAACTACAATGAGCAGTTCTTC. It encodes CASSPPDYSLNYNEQFF.

This chain links TRBV4-1 with TRBJ2-7; D is ambiguous. Deletions cut 2 bases from V and 0 bases from J, with 11 bases between. Per the germline V gene, CDR1 is MGHRA and CDR2 is YSYEKL. The CDR3 totals 15 residues. The CDR3 bases are TGCGCCAGCAGCCAAAGCTCCCACCTCTCCTACGAGCAGTACTTC. It specifies CASSQSSHLSYEQYF.

V is TRBV9 and J is TRBJ2-1; the match to TRBD2 covers 10 bases. Germline values: CDR1 SGDLS, CDR2 YYNGEE. The CDR3 runs to 16 residues. The V gene end was trimmed by 3 bases and the J gene end by 8 bases; junction bases not matched to a gene: 11. The CDR3 protein is CASSAQRTSGGYEQFF. The CDR3 DNA follows: TGTGCCAGCAGCGCCCAGAGGACTAGCGGAGGGTATGAGCAGTTCTTC.

In regard to this clone: Other DNA sequences in this specimen translate into the identical CDR3. This sequence joins TRBV19 and TRBJ1-2, with 10 bases identical to TRBD1. Germline V gene lookup returns CDR1 LNHDA and CDR2 SQIVND (reference sequence). CDR3 length equals 14 residues. V dropped 5 bases and J dropped 4; count of bases not matched to a gene: 4. CDR3 coding DNA: TGTGCCAGTAGTCTCGGACAGGGGGGCTATGGCTACACCTTC. It codes for CASSLGQGGYGYTF.